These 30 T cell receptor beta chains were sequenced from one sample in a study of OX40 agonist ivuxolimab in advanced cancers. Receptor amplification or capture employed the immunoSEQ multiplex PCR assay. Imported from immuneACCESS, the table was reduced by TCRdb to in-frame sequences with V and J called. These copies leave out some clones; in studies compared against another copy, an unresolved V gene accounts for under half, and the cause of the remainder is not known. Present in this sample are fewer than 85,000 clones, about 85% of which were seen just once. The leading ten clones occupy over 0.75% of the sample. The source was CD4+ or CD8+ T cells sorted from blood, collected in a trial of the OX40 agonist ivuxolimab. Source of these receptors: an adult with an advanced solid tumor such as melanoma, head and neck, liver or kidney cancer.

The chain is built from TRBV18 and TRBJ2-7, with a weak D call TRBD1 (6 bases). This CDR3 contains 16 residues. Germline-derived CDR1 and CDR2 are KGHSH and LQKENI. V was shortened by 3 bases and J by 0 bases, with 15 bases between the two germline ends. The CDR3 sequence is CASSPQETGYSYEQYF. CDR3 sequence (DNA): TGTGCCAGCTCACCCCAGGAGACAGGCTACTCCTACGAGCAGTACTTC.

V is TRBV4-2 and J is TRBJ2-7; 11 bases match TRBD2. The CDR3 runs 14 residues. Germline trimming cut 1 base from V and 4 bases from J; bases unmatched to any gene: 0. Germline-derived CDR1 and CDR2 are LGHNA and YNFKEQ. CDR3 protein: CASSQGTSGYEQYF. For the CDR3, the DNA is TGTGCCAGCAGCCAAGGGACTAGCGGGTACGAGCAGTACTTC.

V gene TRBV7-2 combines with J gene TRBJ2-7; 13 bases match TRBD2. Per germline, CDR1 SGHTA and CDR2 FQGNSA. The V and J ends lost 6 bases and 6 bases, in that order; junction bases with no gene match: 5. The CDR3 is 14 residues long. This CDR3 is CASSFGLAGAEQYF. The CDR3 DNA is TGTGCCAGCAGTTTTGGACTAGCGGGAGCCGAGCAGTACTTC.

Here the CDR3 reads CASSEYQQYF. CDR3 coding DNA: TGTGCCAGCAGTGAATATCAGCAGTATTTT. The chain carries TRBV2 and TRBJ2-3; D remains ambiguous. CDR3 length: 10 amino acids. Between the trimmed V and J ends, which lost 2 bases and 11 bases, there was a span of 5 bases. In germline, CDR1 is SNHLY, CDR2 FYNNEI.

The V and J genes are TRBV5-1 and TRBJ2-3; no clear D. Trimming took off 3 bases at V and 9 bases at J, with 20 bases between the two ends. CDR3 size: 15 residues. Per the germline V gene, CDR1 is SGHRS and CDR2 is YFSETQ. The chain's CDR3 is CASSWAGPSAGTQYF. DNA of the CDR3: TGCGCCAGCAGCTGGGCCGGACCCTCAGCAGGAACGCAGTATTTT.

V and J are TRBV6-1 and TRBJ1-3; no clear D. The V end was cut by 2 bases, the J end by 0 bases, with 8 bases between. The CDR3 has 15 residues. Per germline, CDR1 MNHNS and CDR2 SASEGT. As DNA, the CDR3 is TGTGCCAGCAGTGAATACAGTGGCTCTGGAAACACCATATATTTT. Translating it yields CASSEYSGSGNTIYF.

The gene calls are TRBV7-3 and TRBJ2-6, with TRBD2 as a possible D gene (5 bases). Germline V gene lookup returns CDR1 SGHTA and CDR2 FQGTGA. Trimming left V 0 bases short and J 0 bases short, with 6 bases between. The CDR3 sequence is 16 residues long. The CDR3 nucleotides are TGTGCCAGCAGCTTAACCGGGAACTCTGGGGCCAACGTCCTGACTTTC. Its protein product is CASSLTGNSGANVLTF.

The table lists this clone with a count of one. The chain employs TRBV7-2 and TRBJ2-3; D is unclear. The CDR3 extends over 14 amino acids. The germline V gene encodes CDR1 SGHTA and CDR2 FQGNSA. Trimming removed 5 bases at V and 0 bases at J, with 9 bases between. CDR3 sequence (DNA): TGTGCCAGCAGCCCGGGTCTCAGCACAGATACGCAGTATTTT. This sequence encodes CASSPGLSTDTQYF.

DNA for the CDR3: TGTGCCAGCAGGGACAGTTGGGTAAACTATGGCTACACCTTC. Its protein is CASRDSWVNYGYTF. This chain uses TRBV2 with TRBJ1-2, with D possibly being TRBD1 (6 bases). Germline V gives CDR1 SNHLY, CDR2 FYNNEI. CDR3 length: 14 residues. V was cut by 6 bases and J by 2 bases, with 13 bases left in between.

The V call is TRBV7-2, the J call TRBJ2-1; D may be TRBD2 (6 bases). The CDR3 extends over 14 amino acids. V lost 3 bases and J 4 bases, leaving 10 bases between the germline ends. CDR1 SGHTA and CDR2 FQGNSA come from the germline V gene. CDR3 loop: CASSFSGTYNEQFF. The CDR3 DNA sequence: TGTGCCAGCAGCTTCTCGGGGACTTACAATGAGCAGTTCTTC.

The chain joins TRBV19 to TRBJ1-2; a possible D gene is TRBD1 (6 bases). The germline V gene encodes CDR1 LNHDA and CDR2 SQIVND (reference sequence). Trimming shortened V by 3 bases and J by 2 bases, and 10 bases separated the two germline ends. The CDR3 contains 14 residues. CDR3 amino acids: CASSIQGGNYGYTF. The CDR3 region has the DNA TGTGCCAGTAGTATTCAAGGGGGAAACTATGGCTACACCTTC.

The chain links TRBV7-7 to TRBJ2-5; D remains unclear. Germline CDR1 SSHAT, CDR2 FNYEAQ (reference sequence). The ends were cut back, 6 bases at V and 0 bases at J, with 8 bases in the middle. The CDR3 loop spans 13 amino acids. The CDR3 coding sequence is TGTGCCAGCAGTGACACGTACCAAGAGACCCAGTACTTC. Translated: CASSDTYQETQYF.

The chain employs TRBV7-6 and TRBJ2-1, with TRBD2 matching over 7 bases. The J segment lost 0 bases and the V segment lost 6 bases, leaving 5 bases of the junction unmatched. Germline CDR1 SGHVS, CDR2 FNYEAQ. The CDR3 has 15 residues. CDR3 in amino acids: CASSSGSTSYNEQFF. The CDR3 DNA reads TGTGCCAGCAGTAGCGGGTCAACCTCCTACAATGAGCAGTTCTTC. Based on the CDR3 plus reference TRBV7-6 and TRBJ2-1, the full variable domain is GAGVSQSPRYKVTKRGQDVALRCDPISGHVSLYWYRQALGQGPEFLTYFNYEAQQDKSGLPNDRFSAERPEGSISTLTIQRTEQRDSAMYRCASSSGSTSYNEQFFGPGTRLTVL.

The CDR3 DNA follows: TGCGCCAGCACCATCGGACAGGCCCATGGCTACACCTTC. Its translation: CASTIGQAHGYTF. The chain joins TRBV5-1 to TRBJ1-2, with TRBD1 matching over 7 bases. V gave up 6 bases and J gave up 6 bases; unmatched junction bases: 8. CDR3 length equals 13 residues. CDR1 SGHRS and CDR2 YFSETQ come from the germline V gene.

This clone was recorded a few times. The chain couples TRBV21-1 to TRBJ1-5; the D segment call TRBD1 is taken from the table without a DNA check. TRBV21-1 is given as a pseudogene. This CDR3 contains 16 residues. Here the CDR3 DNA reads TGTGCCAGCAGCAAAGCCAGGGGCGACATCAATCAGCCCCAGCATTTT. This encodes CASSKARGDINQPQHF.

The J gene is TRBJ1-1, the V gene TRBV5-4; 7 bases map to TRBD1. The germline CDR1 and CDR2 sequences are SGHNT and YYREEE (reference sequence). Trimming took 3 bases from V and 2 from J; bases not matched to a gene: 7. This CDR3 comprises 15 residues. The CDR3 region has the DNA TGTGCCAGCAGCTCCCTACAGGGGCTTAACACTGAAGCTTTCTTT. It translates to CASSSLQGLNTEAFF.

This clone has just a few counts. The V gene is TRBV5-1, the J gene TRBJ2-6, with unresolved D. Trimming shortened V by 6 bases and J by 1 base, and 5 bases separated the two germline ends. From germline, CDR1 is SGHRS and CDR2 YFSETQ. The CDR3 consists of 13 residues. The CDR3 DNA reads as TGCGCCAGCATGGAGTCTGGGGCCAACGTCCTGACTTTC. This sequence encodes CASMESGANVLTF.

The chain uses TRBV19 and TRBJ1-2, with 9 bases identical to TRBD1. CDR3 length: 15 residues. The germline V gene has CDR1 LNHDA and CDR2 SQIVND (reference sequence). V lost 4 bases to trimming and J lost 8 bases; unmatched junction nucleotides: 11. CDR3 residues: CASSTTDRGEGGYTF. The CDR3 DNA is TGTGCCAGTAGTACCACGGACAGGGGTGAAGGCGGCTACACCTTC.

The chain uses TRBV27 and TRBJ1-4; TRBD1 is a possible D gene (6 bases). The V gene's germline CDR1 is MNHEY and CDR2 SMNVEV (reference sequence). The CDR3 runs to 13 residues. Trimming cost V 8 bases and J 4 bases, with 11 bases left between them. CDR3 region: CASGTGLNEKLFF. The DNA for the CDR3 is TGTGCCAGCGGTACAGGGCTTAATGAAAAACTGTTTTTT.

CDR3 in amino acids: CASRTQTGFVSGYTF. DNA for the CDR3: TGTGCCAGTAGGACACAGACAGGTTTCGTCTCTGGCTACACCTTC. V and J are TRBV19 and TRBJ1-2; D might be TRBD1 (6 bases). Germline V gene sequence: CDR1 LNHDA, CDR2 SQIVND (reference sequence). The CDR3 has 15 amino acids. Trimming took 6 bases from V and 7 from J, leaving 21 bases between them.

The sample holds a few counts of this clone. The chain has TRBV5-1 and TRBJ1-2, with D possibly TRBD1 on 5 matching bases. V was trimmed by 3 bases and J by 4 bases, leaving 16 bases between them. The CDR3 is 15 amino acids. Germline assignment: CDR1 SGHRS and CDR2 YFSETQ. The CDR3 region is CASSSGQGPIYGYTF. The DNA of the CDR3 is TGCGCCAGCAGCTCTGGACAAGGACCCATCTATGGCTACACCTTC.

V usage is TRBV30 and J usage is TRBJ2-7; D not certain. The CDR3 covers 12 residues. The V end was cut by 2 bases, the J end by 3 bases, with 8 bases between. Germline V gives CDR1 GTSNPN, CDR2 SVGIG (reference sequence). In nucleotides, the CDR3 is TGTGCCTGGAGTATCCATATCTACGAGCAGTACTTC. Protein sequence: CAWSIHIYEQYF.

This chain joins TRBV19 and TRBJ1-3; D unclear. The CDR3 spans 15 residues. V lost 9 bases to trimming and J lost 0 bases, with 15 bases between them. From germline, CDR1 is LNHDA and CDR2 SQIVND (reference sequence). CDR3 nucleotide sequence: TGTGCCAGCCGGTCGTCCCGGTTCTCTGGAAACACCATATATTTT. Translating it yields CASRSSRFSGNTIYF. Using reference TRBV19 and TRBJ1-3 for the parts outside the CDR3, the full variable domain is DGGITQSPKYLFRKEGQNVTLSCEQNLNHDAMYWYRQDPGQGLRLIYYSQIVNDFQKGDIAEGYSVSREKKESFPLTVTSAQKNPTAFYLCASRSSRFSGNTIYFGEGSWLTVV.

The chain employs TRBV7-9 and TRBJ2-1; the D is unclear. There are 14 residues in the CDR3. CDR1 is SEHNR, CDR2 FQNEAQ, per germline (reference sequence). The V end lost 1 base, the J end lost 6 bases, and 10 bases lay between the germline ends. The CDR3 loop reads CASSLDSSGNEQFF. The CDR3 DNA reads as TGTGCCAGCAGCTTAGACAGCTCAGGCAATGAGCAGTTCTTC.

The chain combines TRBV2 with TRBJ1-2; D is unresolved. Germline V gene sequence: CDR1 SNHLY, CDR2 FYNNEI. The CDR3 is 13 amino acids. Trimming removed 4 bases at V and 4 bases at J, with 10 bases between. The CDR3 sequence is CASSVETVYGYTF. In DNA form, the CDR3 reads TGTGCCAGCAGTGTAGAGACCGTCTATGGCTACACCTTC.

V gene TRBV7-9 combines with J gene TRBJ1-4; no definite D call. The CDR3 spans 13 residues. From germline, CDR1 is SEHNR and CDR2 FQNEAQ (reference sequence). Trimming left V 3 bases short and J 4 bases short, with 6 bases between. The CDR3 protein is CASSLMGNEKLFF. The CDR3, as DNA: TGTGCCAGCAGCTTGATGGGTAATGAAAAACTGTTTTTT. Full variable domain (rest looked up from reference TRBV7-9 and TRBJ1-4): DTGVSQNPRHKITKRGQNVTFRCDPISEHNRLYWYRQTLGQGPEFLTYFQNEAQLEKSRLLSDRFSAERPKGSFSTLEIQRTEQGDSAMYLCASSLMGNEKLFFGSGTQLSVL.

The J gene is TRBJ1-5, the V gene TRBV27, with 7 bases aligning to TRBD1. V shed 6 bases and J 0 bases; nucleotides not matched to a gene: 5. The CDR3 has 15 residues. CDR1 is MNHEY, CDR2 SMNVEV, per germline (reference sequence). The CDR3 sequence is CASSDRAGSNQPQHF. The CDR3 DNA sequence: TGTGCCAGCAGCGACAGGGCGGGTAGCAATCAGCCCCAGCATTTT.

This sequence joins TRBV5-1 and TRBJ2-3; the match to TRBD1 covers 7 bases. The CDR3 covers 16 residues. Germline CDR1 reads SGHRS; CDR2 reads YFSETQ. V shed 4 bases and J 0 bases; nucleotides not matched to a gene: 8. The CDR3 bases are TGCGCCAGCAGCCCGCGACAGGGTTGGAGCACAGATACGCAGTATTTT. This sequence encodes CASSPRQGWSTDTQYF.

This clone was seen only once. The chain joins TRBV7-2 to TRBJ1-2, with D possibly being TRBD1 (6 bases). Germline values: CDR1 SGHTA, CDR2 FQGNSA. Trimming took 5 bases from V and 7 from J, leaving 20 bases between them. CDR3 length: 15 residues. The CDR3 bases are TGTGCCAGCAGCCCCTCGGGGGGCTTTGGGGGTGGCTACACCTTC. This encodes CASSPSGGFGGGYTF.

CDR3 in amino acids: CASSRRTDTQYF. The CDR3 DNA is TGTGCCAGCAGCCGTCGCACAGATACGCAGTATTTT. The chain recombines TRBV5-6 with TRBJ2-3; unclear D gene. The CDR3 is made up of 12 amino acids. Germline V lookup: CDR1 SGHDT, CDR2 YYEEEE. Trimming took 4 bases from V and 1 from J, leaving 4 bases between them.